These T cell receptor beta chains were read from a single sample in a study of T cell repertoires in cytomegalovirus infection. These TCRs' antigens remain unknown. TCRdb re-derived calls from the reads in MiXCR, one entry per CDR3 protein. The data show 200,000 to 250,000 distinct CDR3 sequences, about 38% seen once. This specimen was CD8+ T cells from cultured PBMCs, taken from culture after CMV antigen stimulation. Receptors were obtained from a human donor in good health (CMV status not recorded). Some clones in this sample may be carry-over from other donors' samples. CDR3s include the opening cysteine and the closing phenylalanine or tryptophan. A D gene is named only where the DNA matches it firmly. The size field is filled for only some rows; it gives once, few, many or a size class.

len,v_gene,d_gene,j_gene,abundance,CDR3nt,CDR3aa
17,TRBV7-9,.,TRBJ2-2,.,TGTGCCAGCAGCCCCCTCCCACTCGGGGTGAACACCGGGGAGCTGTTTTTT,CASSPLPLGVNTGELFF
13,TRBV30,.,TRBJ2-7,.,TGTGCCTGGAGTGTGAGTAGGGTAGGCGAGCAGTACTTC,CAWSVSRVGEQYF
12,TRBV27,.,TRBJ2-2,.,TGTGCCAGCAGTTCCACAGTTGGGGAGCTGTTTTTT,CASSSTVGELFF
17,TRBV28,.,TRBJ1-3,.,TGTGCCAGCAGCTCGATCCGGACGGACAACTCTGGAAACACCATATATTTT,CASSSIRTDNSGNTIYF
16,TRBV28,.,TRBJ2-1,.,TGTGCCAGCAGTCCCCTAAACGTAAGCTCCTACAATGAGCAGTTCTTC,CASSPLNVSSYNEQFF
14,TRBV7-9,.,TRBJ1-1,few,TGTGCCAGCAGCTTTGCGGGCGTGATGACTGAAGCTTTCTTT,CASSFAGVMTEAFF
15,TRBV7-9,TRBD1,TRBJ1-2,.,TGTGCCAGCAGCTTCGCTGACAGGGGGCTTGCGGGCTACACCTTC,CASSFADRGLAGYTF
14,TRBV7-9,.,TRBJ2-7,.,TGTGCCAGCAGCTTAGGGGACAAGGAATACGAGCAGTACTTC,CASSLGDKEYEQYF
16,TRBV20-1,TRBD2,TRBJ2-7,.,TGCAGTGCTAGCCTCGGGGGGGCATACAGGACCTACGAGCAGTACTTC,CSASLGGAYRTYEQYF
13,TRBV20-1,TRBD2,TRBJ2-4,few,TGCAGTGCTAGGGGACTAGAGGAAAACATTCAGTACTTC,CSARGLEENIQYF
15,TRBV11-1,TRBD1,TRBJ2-2,.,TGTGCCAGCAGCTCGACCAGGGGGTACACCGGGGAGCTGTTTTTT,CASSSTRGYTGELFF
15,TRBV7-9,TRBD1,TRBJ2-1,few,TGTGCCAGCAGCTCCCTTTGGGACAGGTGGCATGAGCAGTTCTTC,CASSSLWDRWHEQFF
17,TRBV7-8,TRBD2,TRBJ2-1,.,TGTGCCAGCAGCACGGGACTAGCGGGTAGCTCCTACAATGAGCAGTTCTTC,CASSTGLAGSSYNEQFF
14,TRBV27,TRBD1,TRBJ1-5,.,TGTGCCAGCACCCCAGGGGGGCCTAATCAGCCCCAGCATTTT,CASTPGGPNQPQHF
15,TRBV7-2,.,TRBJ1-1,few,TGTGCCAGCAGCTCTGGGGGGCACCGGGGTGCTGAAGCTTTCTTT,CASSSGGHRGAEAFF
14,TRBV7-2,TRBD2,TRBJ2-7,few,TGTGCCAGCAGCCCCCGGGAGGGCCCCTACGAGCAGTACTTC,CASSPREGPYEQYF
13,TRBV29-1,.,TRBJ2-7,once,TGCAGCGCCCAAACGGGACACACCTACGAGCAGTACTTC,CSAQTGHTYEQYF
15,TRBV7-6,.,TRBJ2-7,.,TGTGCCAGCAGCTTAATCGGAGTGGGCGGGAACGAGCAGTACTTC,CASSLIGVGGNEQYF
16,TRBV12-3/TRBV12-4,.,TRBJ1-2,.,TGTGCCAGCAGAAAGAAGGCGGCAGGGAGTCGGTATGGCTACACCTTC,CASRKKAAGSRYGYTF
19,TRBV7-6,TRBD2,TRBJ2-1,many,TGTGCCAGCAGCTTAGGTGGGACTAGCGGGAGGGCTACCTACAATGAGCAGTTCTTC,CASSLGGTSGRATYNEQFF
13,TRBV7-2,TRBD1,TRBJ2-7,.,TGTGCCAGCAGCTTTGTAGGGGGCGACGAGCAGTACTTC,CASSFVGGDEQYF
14,TRBV27,TRBD2,TRBJ2-5,few,TGTGCCAGCAGTTTACTAGCGGGATCAGAGACCCAGTACTTC,CASSLLAGSETQYF
14,TRBV27,.,TRBJ2-1,few,TGTGCCAGCAGTCTAGGGGCAGGGGTGAATGAGCAGTTCTTC,CASSLGAGVNEQFF
17,TRBV7-9,TRBD2,TRBJ2-2,.,TGTGCCAGCCCCCCTCGGGCAGCGGGAGGAAGAACCGGGGAGCTGTTTTTT,CASPPRAAGGRTGELFF
15,TRBV4-1,TRBD1,TRBJ1-2,.,TGCGCCAGCAGCCAACCTACACAGGGGAACTATGGCTACACCTTC,CASSQPTQGNYGYTF